This T cell receptor beta chain stems from a study of shared T cell receptors in the human thymus. V lost 6 bases and J lost 8, with 16 bases in between. The CDR3 totals 14 residues. Germline V CDR1 and CDR2: SNHLY, FYNNEI. This clone has only one observation. TCRdb's table, derived via immunoSEQ multiplex PCR, lists solely in-frame clones and lacks some. The sample yields 700,000 or so clones, 80% to 90% seen once. A further study also used this sample, focusing on human thymus T cells. As that study records: The source of the thymus tissue was resections taken during corrective heart surgery. Usage of V and J genes appeared biased in thymic and blood repertoires. Thymic repertoires of unrelated individuals were reported in related research to overlap highly.

Material for sequencing was thymocytes. The clonotype was recovered from a girl in the first two years of life with a congenital heart defect. The chain uses TRBV2 and TRBJ1-4; D gene uncertain. The CDR3 reads CASRVMAVPEKLFF. The CDR3 DNA follows: TGTGCCAGCAGGGTTATGGCGGTTCCGGAAAAACTGTTTTTT.